These T cell receptor beta chains were read from a single sample in a study of blood T cell repertoires in COVID-19. Clones were read by immunoSEQ multiplex PCR, and TCRdb kept only the in-frame ones, dropping some. Of 450,000 or so clones in the sample, 80% to 90% were seen once. Sequencing was done on a sample of peripheral blood. The origin of the receptors is a man aged 18 to 30 with COVID-19, enrolled during active disease. Both conserved end residues are part of each CDR3. D genes are given only for firm matches.

cdr3_length: 15; d_call: .; v_call: TRBV5-8; cdr3_aa: CASSLAAVRGEEQFF
cdr3_length: 14; d_call: .; v_call: TRBV11-2; cdr3_aa: CASSISVPQETQYF
cdr3_length: 13; d_call: .; v_call: TRBV11-3; cdr3_aa: CASSINRNTEAFF
cdr3_length: 14; d_call: TRBD1; v_call: TRBV5-8; cdr3_aa: CASSLGQGRSPLHF
cdr3_length: 15; d_call: .; v_call: TRBV20-1; cdr3_aa: CSASVSGRSYNEQFF
cdr3_length: 14; d_call: .; v_call: TRBV27; cdr3_aa: CASRGGSTNEKLFF
cdr3_length: 14; d_call: TRBD1; v_call: TRBV5-1; cdr3_aa: CASSLGTGEETQYF
cdr3_length: 16; d_call: TRBD1; v_call: TRBV7-8; cdr3_aa: CASSYRGDRRYNEQFF
cdr3_length: 15; d_call: .; v_call: TRBV6-5; cdr3_aa: CATIRKGLRVTEAFF
cdr3_length: 13; d_call: TRBD2; v_call: TRBV6-5; cdr3_aa: CASLLAGTYEQYF
cdr3_length: 16; d_call: .; v_call: TRBV6-5; cdr3_aa: CASSYSEQVSSYEQYF
cdr3_length: 15; d_call: TRBD1; v_call: TRBV6-5; cdr3_aa: CASSTWTGVGTEAFF
cdr3_length: 16; d_call: TRBD1; v_call: TRBV6-1; cdr3_aa: CASSEYSSGTVYEQYF
cdr3_length: 13; d_call: .; v_call: TRBV3-1/TRBV3-2; cdr3_aa: CASSLLAKNIQYF
cdr3_length: 15; d_call: TRBD2; v_call: TRBV7-6; cdr3_aa: CASRQGLAGEETQYF
cdr3_length: 13; d_call: .; v_call: TRBV7-8; cdr3_aa: CASSEYILTEAFF
cdr3_length: 14; d_call: .; v_call: TRBV27; cdr3_aa: CASSSSRQTGGYTF
cdr3_length: 16; d_call: TRBD1; v_call: TRBV15; cdr3_aa: CATSRVTGAYNQPQHF
cdr3_length: 15; d_call: .; v_call: TRBV3-1/TRBV3-2; cdr3_aa: CASSQGGGYNSPLHF
cdr3_length: 16; d_call: TRBD2; v_call: TRBV7-6; cdr3_aa: CASSLEPGLVVGELFF
cdr3_length: 14; d_call: .; v_call: TRBV5-1; cdr3_aa: CASTWGGEDTEAFF
cdr3_length: 13; d_call: .; v_call: TRBV5-1; cdr3_aa: CASSSMTGYGYTF
cdr3_length: 14; d_call: .; v_call: TRBV7-9; cdr3_aa: CASSLEEGIEKLFF
cdr3_length: 19; d_call: TRBD1; v_call: TRBV9; cdr3_aa: CASSVDVGGLTGGRSGYTF
cdr3_length: 15; d_call: .; v_call: TRBV19; cdr3_aa: CATSTPQGWEETQYF
cdr3_length: 14; d_call: .; v_call: TRBV6-6; cdr3_aa: CASRLLGGYNEQFF
cdr3_length: 16; d_call: .; v_call: TRBV3-1/TRBV3-2; cdr3_aa: CASSQPGGPTQETQYF
cdr3_length: 14; d_call: .; v_call: TRBV4-1; cdr3_aa: CASSQGLLNYGYTF
cdr3_length: 19; d_call: .; v_call: TRBV21-1; cdr3_aa: CASSGAGGTGDHSTDTQYF
cdr3_length: 16; d_call: TRBD2; v_call: TRBV25-1; cdr3_aa: CASSDPLAGGLNEQFF
cdr3_length: 11; d_call: .; v_call: TRBV29-1; cdr3_aa: CSLRQNYGYTF